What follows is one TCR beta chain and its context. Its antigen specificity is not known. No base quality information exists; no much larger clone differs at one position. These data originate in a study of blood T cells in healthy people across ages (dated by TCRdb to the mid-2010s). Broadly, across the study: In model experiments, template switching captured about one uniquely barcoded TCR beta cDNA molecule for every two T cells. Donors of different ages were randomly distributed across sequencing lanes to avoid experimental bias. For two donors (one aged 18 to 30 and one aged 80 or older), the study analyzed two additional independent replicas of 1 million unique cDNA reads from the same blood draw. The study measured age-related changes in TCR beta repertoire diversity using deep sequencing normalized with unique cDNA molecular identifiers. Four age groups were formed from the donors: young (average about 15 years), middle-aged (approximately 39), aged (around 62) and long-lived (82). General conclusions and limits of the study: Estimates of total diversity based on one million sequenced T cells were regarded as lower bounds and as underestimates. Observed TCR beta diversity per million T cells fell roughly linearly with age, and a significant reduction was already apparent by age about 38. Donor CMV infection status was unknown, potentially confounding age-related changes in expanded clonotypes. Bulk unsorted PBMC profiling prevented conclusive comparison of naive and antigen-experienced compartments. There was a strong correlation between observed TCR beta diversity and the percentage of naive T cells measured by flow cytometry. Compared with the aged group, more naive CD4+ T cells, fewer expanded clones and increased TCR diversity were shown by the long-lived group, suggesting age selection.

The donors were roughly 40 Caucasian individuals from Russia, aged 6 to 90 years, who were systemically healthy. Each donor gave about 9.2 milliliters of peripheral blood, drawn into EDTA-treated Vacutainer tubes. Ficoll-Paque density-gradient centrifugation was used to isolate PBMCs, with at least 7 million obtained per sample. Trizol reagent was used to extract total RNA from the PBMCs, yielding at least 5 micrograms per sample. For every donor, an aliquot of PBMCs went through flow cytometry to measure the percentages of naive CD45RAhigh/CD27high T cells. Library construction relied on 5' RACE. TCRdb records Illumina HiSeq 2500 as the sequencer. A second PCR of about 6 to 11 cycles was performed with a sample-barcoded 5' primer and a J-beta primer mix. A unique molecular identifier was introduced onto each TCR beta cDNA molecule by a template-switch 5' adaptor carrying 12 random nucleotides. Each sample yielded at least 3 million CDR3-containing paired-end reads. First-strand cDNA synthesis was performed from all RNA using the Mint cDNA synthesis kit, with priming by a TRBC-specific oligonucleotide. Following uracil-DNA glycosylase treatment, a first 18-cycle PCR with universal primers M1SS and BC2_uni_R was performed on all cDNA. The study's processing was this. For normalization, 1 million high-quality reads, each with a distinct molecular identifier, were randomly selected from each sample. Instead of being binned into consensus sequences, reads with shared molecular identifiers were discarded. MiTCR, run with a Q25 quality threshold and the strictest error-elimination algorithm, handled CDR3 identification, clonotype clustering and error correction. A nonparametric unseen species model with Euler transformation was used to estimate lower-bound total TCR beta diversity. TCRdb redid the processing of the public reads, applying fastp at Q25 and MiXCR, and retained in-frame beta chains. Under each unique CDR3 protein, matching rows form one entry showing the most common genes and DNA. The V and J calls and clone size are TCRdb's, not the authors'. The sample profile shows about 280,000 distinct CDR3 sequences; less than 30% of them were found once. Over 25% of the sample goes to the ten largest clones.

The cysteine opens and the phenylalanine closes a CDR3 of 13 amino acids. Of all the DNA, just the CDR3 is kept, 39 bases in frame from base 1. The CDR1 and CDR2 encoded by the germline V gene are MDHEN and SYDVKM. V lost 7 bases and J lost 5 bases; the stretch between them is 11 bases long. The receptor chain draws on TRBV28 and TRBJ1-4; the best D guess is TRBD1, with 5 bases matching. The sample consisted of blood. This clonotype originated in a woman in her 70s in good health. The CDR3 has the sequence CASKGGENEKLFF. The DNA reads TGTGCCAGCAAGGGAGGGGAGAATGAAAAACTGTTTTTT.